The rows below give T cell receptor beta chains drawn from one sample of a study of blood T cell repertoires in COVID-19. TCRdb's copy holds only in-frame clones and misses some; the assay was immunoSEQ multiplex PCR. Here the sample spans 110,000 or so clones, 70% to 90% being singletons. Sequencing input: peripheral blood. These receptors all stem from a woman aged 70 to 79 who had recovered from COVID-19. Each CDR3 is given without its conserved first and last residue.

CDR3	J	V
ASSSRGLRTDTQY	TRBJ2-3	TRBV6-2/TRBV6-3
ASSLAGLKEQY	TRBJ2-7	TRBV18
ASSQDDALAGGYEQY	TRBJ2-7	TRBV4-1
ASSSRLAANTGELF	TRBJ2-2	TRBV19
ASSLRQVALGELF	TRBJ2-2	TRBV28
ASSLGRGGHSPLH	TRBJ1-6	TRBV7-2
ASSQVSRLEKLF	TRBJ1-4	TRBV4-1
ASSPPGDNQPQH	TRBJ1-5	TRBV19
ASSRGLAGPPDTQY	TRBJ2-3	TRBV6-2/TRBV6-3
ASSRSNGGSGSYEQY	TRBJ2-7	TRBV7-2
ASRRSSPLAEQY	TRBJ2-7	TRBV6-5
ASSVHRVGYT	TRBJ1-2	TRBV28
ATAGGSGRIETQY	TRBJ2-5	TRBV6-5
ASSTQGTGPNNEQF	TRBJ2-1	TRBV27
ASSYGDATNEKLF	TRBJ1-4	TRBV11-1
ASSYLAGQGYEQY	TRBJ2-7	TRBV5-4
ASSFVQSSEQY	TRBJ2-7	TRBV7-3
ASSSTRFTEAF	TRBJ1-1	TRBV5-1
ASSAPGDTEAF	TRBJ1-1	TRBV19
ASSRPHLADLSYNEQF	TRBJ2-1	TRBV27
ASSLAYWRSPYNEQF	TRBJ2-1	TRBV7-8
AWERGDRFLSGYT	TRBJ1-2	TRBV30
ASAAGVQETQY	TRBJ2-5	TRBV6-5
ASSYGGLAGPFTGELF	TRBJ2-2	TRBV7-6
ASSAFRAGLEQY	TRBJ2-7	TRBV7-9
ASSPWGDPADTQY	TRBJ2-3	TRBV18
ASSLVGSSANNEQF	TRBJ2-1	TRBV5-1
AISESKGAGEKLF	TRBJ1-4	TRBV10-3
ASSLRADYSNQPQH	TRBJ1-5	TRBV27
ASSWRNQPQH	TRBJ1-5	TRBV6-2/TRBV6-3
ASSLYYEQY	TRBJ2-7	TRBV3-1/TRBV3-2
ASGLLAGGTGELF	TRBJ2-2	TRBV11-3
ASSASGGEYEQY	TRBJ2-7	TRBV9
ASSETTGRQPQH	TRBJ1-5	TRBV2
ASSLIDRASYNEQF	TRBJ2-1	TRBV7-3
ASSRVGPWGGGYT	TRBJ1-2	TRBV7-8
ASSSTAARRNTEAF	TRBJ1-1	TRBV5-4
ASSLNRGVYGYT	TRBJ1-2	TRBV27
SASRGGTYEQY	TRBJ2-7	TRBV20-1
ASSNRDQETQY	TRBJ2-5	TRBV2
ASSLTGAGTYEQY	TRBJ2-7	TRBV7-3
ASSPGTGPLHSSYEQY	TRBJ2-7	TRBV28
ASMAGGLSSYEQY	TRBJ2-7	TRBV25-1
ASSELRQGARQPQH	TRBJ1-5	TRBV10-1
ASSLRPTGENSPLH	TRBJ1-6	TRBV5-1
ATRRDISNQPQH	TRBJ1-5	TRBV6-6
ASSLPGNGGELF	TRBJ2-2	TRBV6-5